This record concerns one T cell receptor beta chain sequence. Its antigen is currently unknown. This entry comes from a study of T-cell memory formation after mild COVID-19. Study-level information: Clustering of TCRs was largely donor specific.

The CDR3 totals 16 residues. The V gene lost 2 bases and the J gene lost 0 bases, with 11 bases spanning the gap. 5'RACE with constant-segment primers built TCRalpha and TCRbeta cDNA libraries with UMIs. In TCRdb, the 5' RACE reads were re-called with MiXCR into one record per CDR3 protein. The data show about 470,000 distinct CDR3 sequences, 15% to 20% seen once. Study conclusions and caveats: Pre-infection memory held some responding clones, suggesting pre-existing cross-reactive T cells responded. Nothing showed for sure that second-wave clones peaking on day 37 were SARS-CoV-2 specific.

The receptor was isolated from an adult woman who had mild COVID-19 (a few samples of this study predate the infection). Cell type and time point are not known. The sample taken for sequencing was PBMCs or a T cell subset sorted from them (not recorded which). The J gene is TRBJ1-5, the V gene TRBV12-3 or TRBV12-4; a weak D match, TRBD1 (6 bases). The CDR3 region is CASSLRGHPSNQPQHF. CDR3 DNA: TGTGCCAGCAGTTTACGGGGACACCCTAGCAATCAGCCCCAGCATTTT.